Shown below are 26 T cell receptor beta chains from a single sample sequenced in a study of T cell responses to AZD1222 COVID-19 vaccine. This table comes from immunoSEQ multiplex PCR, and its TCRdb copy is limited to in-frame clones, with some not included. The top ten hold roughly 7.4% of the sample, which has around 110,000 clones, roughly 84% seen once. The sample consisted of peripheral blood, taken on day 0 of AZD1222 vaccination. The receptor set was obtained from an adult in good health.

V usage is TRBV18 and J usage is TRBJ2-1; D possibly corresponds to TRBD2 (5 bases). V lost 3 bases to trimming and J lost 0 bases, with 9 bases between them. The CDR3 covers 15 residues. CDR1 and CDR2 (germline): KGHSH, LQKENI. The CDR3 DNA is TGTGCCAGCTCACCGACTACGAGCTCCTACAATGAGCAGTTCTTC. It translates to CASSPTTSSYNEQFF.

This rearrangement joins TRBV19 to TRBJ2-1, with 8 bases matching TRBD1. V shed 8 bases, J shed 5 bases, and the junction held 11 bases outside the gene matches. This CDR3 is built from 15 residues. The germline V gene encodes CDR1 LNHDA and CDR2 SQIVND (reference sequence). The DNA for the CDR3 is TGTGCCAGTGCCCCGAGGACAGGGTGGGACAATGAGCAGTTCTTC. This encodes CASAPRTGWDNEQFF.

This rearrangement joins TRBV28 to TRBJ1-1; D call uncertain. Trimming removed 6 bases from V and 0 bases from J, with 8 bases in between. The CDR3 covers 13 residues. Germline V gene sequence: CDR1 MDHEN, CDR2 SYDVKM. The CDR3 spells CASSPPMNTEAFF. CDR3 DNA sequence: TGTGCCAGCAGCCCGCCGATGAACACTGAAGCTTTCTTT.

The J gene is TRBJ2-1, the V gene TRBV28; D perhaps matches TRBD2 (5 bases). The CDR3 runs to 16 residues. The germline V gene has CDR1 MDHEN and CDR2 SYDVKM. V lost 7 bases and J 2 bases, leaving 18 bases between the germline ends. CDR3 in amino acids: CASTVRLSGTYNEQFF. The CDR3 DNA is TGTGCCAGCACCGTACGACTAAGCGGAACCTACAATGAGCAGTTCTTC.

V usage is TRBV5-5 and J usage is TRBJ1-1; D not certain. The germline V and J ends were trimmed by 0 bases and 0 bases, with 6 bases remaining between them. The CDR3 is 14 amino acids. Germline V gene sequence: CDR1 SGHKS, CDR2 YYEKEE (reference sequence). For the CDR3, the DNA is TGTGCCAGCAGCTTGGGGTATGTGAACACTGAAGCTTTCTTT. This encodes CASSLGYVNTEAFF.

The chain recombines TRBV28 with TRBJ1-2, with TRBD1 matching 10 bases. After removal of 6 bases from V and 2 bases from J, the junction contained 6 bases not matched to a gene. The CDR3 loop spans 15 amino acids. Germline CDR1 MDHEN, CDR2 SYDVKM. CDR3 coding DNA: TGTGCCAGCAGCTCAGGACAGGGGGGGAACTATGGCTACACCTTC. This gives the protein CASSSGQGGNYGYTF.

The chain is built from TRBV21-1 and TRBJ1-1; TRBD1 was called by the table and not checked on the DNA. TRBV21-1 is a recognized pseudogene. This CDR3 has 14 amino acids. CDR3 amino acids: CASSHRTGPTEAFF. CDR3 bases: TGTGCCAGCAGCCACCGGACAGGGCCCACTGAAGCTTTCTTT.

This sequence joins TRBV5-1 and TRBJ2-7; D possibly corresponds to TRBD1 (5 bases). Trimming removed 0 bases from V and 0 bases from J, with 16 bases in between. This CDR3 is built from 17 residues. Germline loops: CDR1 SGHRS, CDR2 YFSETQ. The CDR3 nucleotides are TGCGCCAGCAGCTTGGGCGGAGTCGCGGACACCTCCTACGAGCAGTACTTC. This encodes CASSLGGVADTSYEQYF. The whole variable domain, filled in from reference TRBV5-1 and TRBJ2-7, reads KAGVTQTPRYLIKTRGQQVTLSCSPISGHRSVSWYQQTPGQGLQFLFEYFSETQRNKGNFPGRFSGRQFSNSRSEMNVSTLELGDSALYLCASSLGGVADTSYEQYFGPGTRLTVT.

This rearrangement joins TRBV20-1 to TRBJ1-2; no clear D. V dropped 6 bases and J dropped 4 bases, with 9 bases sitting between them. Germline CDR1 is DFQATT and CDR2 is SNEGSKA (reference sequence). The CDR3 loop spans 11 amino acids. The CDR3 coding sequence is TGCAGTGCCTCAGGCGCCTATGGCTACACCTTC. Protein sequence: CSASGAYGYTF.

The genes are TRBV6-5 and TRBJ1-1; the D gene is possibly TRBD1 (6 bases). Trimming shortened V by 9 bases and J by 3 bases, and 14 bases separated the two germline ends. This CDR3 contains 13 residues. Germline CDR1 and CDR2: MNHEY and SVGAGI. The CDR3 region is CASWTDSYTEAFF. The CDR3 coding sequence is TGTGCCAGTTGGACAGATTCATACACTGAAGCTTTCTTT.

The sample holds a few counts of this clone. V is TRBV4-2 and J is TRBJ1-4, with a possible D match to TRBD1 (5 bases). The V end lost 1 base, the J end lost 8 bases, and 14 bases lay between the germline ends. Germline lookup yields CDR1 LGHNA and CDR2 YNFKEQ. The CDR3 is made up of 15 amino acids. Written as DNA, the CDR3 is TGTGCCAGCAGCCAAGGTGCAGAGGGGCAGGAAAAACTGTTTTTT. Translation: CASSQGAEGQEKLFF.

This clone was counted a few times. The V and J genes are TRBV3-1 (or the pseudogene TRBV3-2) and TRBJ1-5; maybe TRBD1 (5 bases). Trimming shortened V by 2 bases and J by 6 bases, and 14 bases separated the two germline ends. Germline values: CDR1 LGHDT, CDR2 YNNKEL (reference sequence). This CDR3 is built from 15 residues. The CDR3 bases are TGTGCCAGCAGCCAAAGTACAGGTTTAGGTCAGCCCCAGCATTTT. Encoded protein: CASSQSTGLGQPQHF.

The sample holds one count of this clone. The chain is built from TRBV1 and TRBJ1-1; the table assigns TRBD1, which was not confirmed against the DNA. TRBV1 is tagged as a pseudogene. CDR3 size: 13 residues. The DNA for the CDR3 is TGCACCAGCAGCCAGGGGCAGAACACTGAAGCTTTCTTT. Protein product: CTSSQGQNTEAFF.

The chain recombines TRBV28 with TRBJ1-5, with D maybe TRBD1 (6 bases). The germline V and J ends were trimmed by 2 bases and 5 bases, with 13 bases remaining between them. In germline, CDR1 is MDHEN, CDR2 SYDVKM. The CDR3 extends over 15 amino acids. This CDR3 is CASSLRTAIDQPQHF. For the CDR3, the DNA is TGTGCCAGCAGTTTAAGGACAGCCATCGATCAGCCCCAGCATTTT.

V gene TRBV28 combines with J gene TRBJ1-1; unclear D gene. Between the trimmed V and J ends, which lost 6 bases and 5 bases, there was a span of 10 bases. Looked up from germline, CDR1 is MDHEN and CDR2 is SYDVKM. There are 12 residues in the CDR3. This CDR3 is CASRPAGTEAFF. CDR3 nucleotide sequence: TGTGCCAGCAGGCCTGCTGGGACTGAAGCTTTCTTT.

With regard to this clone: Germline is not matched at one junction end, which may reflect a read error. The same CDR3 arises from other DNA sequences in this sample as well. The chain uses TRBV28 and TRBJ2-1; TRBD2 is a possible D gene (6 bases). The germline V gene has CDR1 MDHEN and CDR2 SYDVKM. The CDR3 totals 12 residues. DNA of the CDR3: TGCGCCTCCGGGAGCTCCTACAATGAGCAGTTCTTC. As protein: CASGSSYNEQFF.

This clone was found once. This chain uses TRBV12-3 or TRBV12-4 with TRBJ1-5; D is unclear. The CDR3 is made up of 13 amino acids. Between the trimmed V and J ends, which lost 3 bases and 4 bases, there was a span of 7 bases. The CDR3 loop is CASSLRDNQPQHF. The CDR3 region has the DNA TGTGCCAGCAGTTTGAGGGATAATCAGCCCCAGCATTTT.

In its sample, this clone was seen a few times. The chain employs TRBV28 and TRBJ1-3, with D possibly matching TRBD1 (6 bases). Germline CDR1 and CDR2: MDHEN and SYDVKM. The CDR3 is 15 amino acids. Trimming took off 8 bases at V and 4 bases at J, with 18 bases between the two ends. The CDR3 region has the DNA TGTGCCAGCTACGGTAACGACAGGCGAGGAAACACCATATATTTT. It translates to CASYGNDRRGNTIYF.

This clone has a single count. The chain combines TRBV19 with TRBJ1-3; D ambiguous. The CDR3 is made up of 16 amino acids. The germline V gene encodes CDR1 LNHDA and CDR2 SQIVND (reference sequence). V lost 3 bases, J lost 0 bases, and 12 bases lay in between. The CDR3 DNA is TGTGCCAGTAGTATTTTGGTCAGCTTCTCTGGAAACACCATATATTTT. It codes for CASSILVSFSGNTIYF.

The genes are TRBV3-1 (or the pseudogene TRBV3-2) and TRBJ2-7; D is unresolved. The germline V gene has CDR1 LGHDT and CDR2 YNNKEL (reference sequence). V lost 1 base and J 7 bases, leaving 5 bases between the germline ends. CDR3 length equals 11 residues. CDR3 region: CASSQVKEQYF. The CDR3 DNA is TGTGCCAGCAGCCAAGTAAAGGAGCAGTACTTC.

The chain combines TRBV11-3 with TRBJ2-2, with D possibly called TRBD1 or TRBD2 (6 bases each). With 5 bases removed from V and 7 bases from J, the gap between germline ends came to 17 bases. This CDR3 comprises 15 residues. Germline assignment: CDR1 SGHNT and CDR2 YENEEA. CDR3 in amino acids: CASSDDRGRIGELFF. Here the CDR3 DNA reads TGTGCCAGCAGCGACGACCGGGGGCGGATCGGGGAGCTGTTTTTT.

This chain uses TRBV4-2 with TRBJ2-2; the D gene is possibly TRBD1 (6 bases). Germline V CDR1 and CDR2: LGHNA, YNFKEQ. The CDR3 runs 16 residues. Trimming shortened V by 7 bases and J by 10 bases, and 25 bases separated the two germline ends. CDR3 sequence reads: CASNPAEGGPGEELFF. In nucleotides, the CDR3 is TGTGCCAGCAACCCAGCGGAAGGGGGACCGGGCGAGGAGCTGTTTTTT.

The rearrangement joins TRBV3-1 (or the pseudogene TRBV3-2) to TRBJ1-1; D remains ambiguous. The CDR3 loop spans 16 amino acids. Germline CDR1 and CDR2: LGHDT and YNNKEL (reference sequence). V was pared by 2 bases and J by 6 bases, with 19 bases between. CDR3 DNA: TGTGCCAGCAGCCAAACGTTCACCGGAGAATGGTCTGAAGCTTTCTTT. Its translation is CASSQTFTGEWSEAFF.

The rearrangement joins TRBV3-1 (or the pseudogene TRBV3-2) to TRBJ2-3, with a possible D match to TRBD1 (6 bases). Looked up from germline, CDR1 is LGHDT and CDR2 is YNNKEL (reference sequence). The V end lost 1 base, the J end lost 4 bases, and 12 bases lay between the germline ends. CDR3 size: 15 residues. The CDR3 sequence is CASSQGPYRADTQYF. In DNA, the CDR3 is TGTGCCAGCAGCCAAGGGCCATACAGGGCAGATACGCAGTATTTT.

This chain links TRBV7-8 with TRBJ2-3; D may be TRBD2 (5 bases). Germline V gene data show CDR1 as SGHVS and CDR2 as FQNEAQ. The CDR3 is made up of 15 amino acids. Trimming shortened V by 3 bases and J by 3 bases, and 13 bases separated the two germline ends. CDR3 sequence reads: CASSFSTRETDTQYF. Here the CDR3 DNA reads TGTGCCAGCAGCTTCTCGACAAGGGAGACAGATACGCAGTATTTT. Supplemented by reference TRBV7-8 and TRBJ2-3, the full variable domain reads GAGVSQSPRYKVAKRGQDVALRCDPISGHVSLFWYQQALGQGPEFLTYFQNEAQLDKSGLPSDRFFAERPEGSVSTLKIQRTQQEDSAVYLCASSFSTRETDTQYFGPGTRLTVL.

The rearrangement links TRBV7-8 to TRBJ1-5; D may be TRBD1 (6 bases). The germline V gene encodes CDR1 SGHVS and CDR2 FQNEAQ. The CDR3 has 14 residues. Trimming shortened V by 1 base and J by 5 bases, and 9 bases separated the two germline ends. This CDR3 reads CASSLGGGDQPQHF. In DNA, the CDR3 is TGTGCCAGCAGCTTAGGAGGGGGGGATCAGCCCCAGCATTTT. Variable domain in full (rest from reference TRBV7-8 and TRBJ1-5): GAGVSQSPRYKVAKRGQDVALRCDPISGHVSLFWYQQALGQGPEFLTYFQNEAQLDKSGLPSDRFFAERPEGSVSTLKIQRTQQEDSAVYLCASSLGGGDQPQHFGDGTRLSIL.